This T cell receptor beta chain was documented in a study of T cells in localized non-small cell lung cancer. Study-wide results and caveats: The highest T cell clonality was in uninvolved adjacent lung, above tumor. An association was observed between higher blood T cell density and longer overall survival. Sequencing covered just one tumor region, so heterogeneity cannot be ruled out.

Germline V gives CDR1 SGHRS, CDR2 YFSETQ. CDR3 length: 15 residues. Deletions cut 0 bases from V and 5 bases from J, with 11 bases between. A remark on this clone: Its antigen is as yet unknown.

Measured with immunoSEQ multiplex PCR; TCRdb has only the in-frame clones, and not every one. The repertoire holds 41,000 or so clones, with 85% to 90% as singletons. This chain uses TRBV5-1 with TRBJ2-2, with D unclear. The TCR originated in a woman between 18 and 50 years old with stage III lung adenocarcinoma. The input for sequencing was peripheral blood, taken before any cancer treatment. The CDR3 loop is CASSLGRVGTGELFF. The DNA for the CDR3 is TGCGCCAGCAGCTTGGGCCGGGTAGGGACCGGGGAGCTGTTTTTT.